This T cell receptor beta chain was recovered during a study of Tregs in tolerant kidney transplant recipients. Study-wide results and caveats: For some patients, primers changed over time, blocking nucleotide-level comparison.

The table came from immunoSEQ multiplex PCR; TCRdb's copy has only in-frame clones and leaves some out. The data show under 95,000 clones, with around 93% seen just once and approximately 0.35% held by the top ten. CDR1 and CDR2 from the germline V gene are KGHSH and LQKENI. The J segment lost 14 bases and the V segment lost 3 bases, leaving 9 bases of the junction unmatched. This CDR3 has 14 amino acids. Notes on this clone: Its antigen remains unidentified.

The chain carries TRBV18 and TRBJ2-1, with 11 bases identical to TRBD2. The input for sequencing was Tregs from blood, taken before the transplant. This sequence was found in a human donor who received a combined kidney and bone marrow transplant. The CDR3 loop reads CASSPGTSGNFEFF. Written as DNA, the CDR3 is TGTGCCAGCTCACCCGGGACTAGCGGAAACTTCGAGTTCTTC.